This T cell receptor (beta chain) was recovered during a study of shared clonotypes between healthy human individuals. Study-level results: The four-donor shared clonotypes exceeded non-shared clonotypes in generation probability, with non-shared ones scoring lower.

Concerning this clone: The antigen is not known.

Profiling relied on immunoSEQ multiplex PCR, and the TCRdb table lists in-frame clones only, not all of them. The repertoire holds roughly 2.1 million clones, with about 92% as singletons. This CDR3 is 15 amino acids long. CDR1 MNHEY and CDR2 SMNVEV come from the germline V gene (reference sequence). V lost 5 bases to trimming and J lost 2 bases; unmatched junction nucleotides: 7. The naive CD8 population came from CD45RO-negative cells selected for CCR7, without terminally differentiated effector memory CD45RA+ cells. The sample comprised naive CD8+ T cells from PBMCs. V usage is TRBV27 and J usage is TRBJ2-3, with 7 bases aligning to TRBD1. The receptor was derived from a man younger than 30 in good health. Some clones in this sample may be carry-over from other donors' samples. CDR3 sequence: CASSPRDSNTDTQYF. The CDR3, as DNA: TGTGCCAGCAGTCCTCGGGACAGCAACACAGATACGCAGTATTTT.